The rows below give T cell receptor beta chains drawn from one sample of a study of OX40 agonist ivuxolimab in advanced cancers. The repertoire was sequenced with immunoSEQ multiplex PCR; TCRdb's copy has only in-frame clones and lacks some. The sample comprises under 70,000 clones, 75% to 90% of which are singletons, and roughly 7.8% rests with the top ten. Source: CD4+ or CD8+ T cells sorted from blood, taken in a trial of the OX40 agonist ivuxolimab. The receptors stem from an adult with an advanced solid tumor such as melanoma, head and neck, liver or kidney cancer. CDR3s include the opening cysteine and the closing phenylalanine or tryptophan. A D gene is named only where the DNA matches it firmly. Where a row states a size, it is once, few, many or the class of an expanded clone; other rows omit it.

V	D	J	size	CDR3	DNA
TRBV6-1	TRBD1	TRBJ1-4	-	CASCPGTGYEKLFF	TGTGCCAGCTGCCCCGGGACAGGGTATGAAAAACTGTTTTTT
TRBV30	TRBD1	TRBJ1-5	-	CAWSRRQGGNQPQHF	TGTGCCTGGAGTCGACGACAGGGGGGTAATCAGCCCCAGCATTTT
TRBV5-1	-	TRBJ1-1	-	CASSLGGDTGTEAFF	TGCGCCAGCAGCTTGGGAGGGGACACGGGCACTGAAGCTTTCTTT
TRBV10-3	-	TRBJ1-2	-	CAISDGDGYGYTF	TGTGCCATCAGTGATGGGGACGGCTATGGCTACACCTTC
TRBV7-2	TRBD2	TRBJ2-2	once	CASSLPAGYTGELFF	TGTGCCAGCAGCTTACCAGCGGGGTACACCGGGGAGCTGTTTTTT
TRBV7-2	-	TRBJ2-1	-	CASSLRGDSPNEQFF	TGTGCCAGCAGCTTACGGGGGGACAGCCCGAATGAGCAGTTCTTC
TRBV30	-	TRBJ2-7	-	CAWSVWVFGEQYF	TGTGCCTGGAGTGTTTGGGTTTTCGGCGAGCAGTACTTC
TRBV6-1	-	TRBJ1-5	-	CASSEGSGYAQPQHF	TGTGCCAGCAGTGAAGGATCGGGGTATGCTCAGCCCCAGCATTTT
TRBV10-3	-	TRBJ2-5	few	CAISESGGMETQYF	TGTGCCATCAGTGAGTCGGGGGGTATGGAGACCCAGTACTTC
TRBV10-3	-	TRBJ2-5	-	CAISEATYQETQYF	TGTGCCATCAGTGAGGCAACGTACCAAGAGACCCAGTACTTC
TRBV11-2	TRBD2	TRBJ2-1	-	CASSLDSAGGNEQFF	TGTGCCAGCAGCTTAGACTCAGCGGGGGGGAATGAGCAGTTCTTC
TRBV7-9	-	TRBJ1-5	once	CASSLEASSQPQHF	TGTGCCAGCAGCTTAGAGGCCAGTAGTCAGCCCCAGCATTTT
TRBV5-4	TRBD1	TRBJ1-1	few	CASSRQGGVNTEAFF	TGTGCCAGCAGCAGACAGGGTGGGGTGAACACTGAAGCTTTCTTT
TRBV2	-	TRBJ2-5	-	CASRVSGATGETQYF	TGTGCCAGCAGGGTATCGGGGGCGACGGGAGAGACCCAGTACTTC
TRBV6-6	-	TRBJ1-1	-	CASSYPPKNTEAFF	TGTGCCAGCAGTTACCCTCCGAAGAACACTGAAGCTTTCTTT
TRBV7-2	TRBD1	TRBJ2-2	-	CASRPSRQGRTGELFF	TGTGCCAGCAGGCCCTCTCGACAGGGGAGGACCGGGGAGCTGTTTTTT
TRBV6-1	-	TRBJ2-5	-	CASTRRGGEETQYF	TGTGCCAGCACGAGGAGGGGTGGCGAAGAGACCCAGTACTTC
TRBV6-5	-	TRBJ1-1	-	CASSYGRMNTEAFF	TGTGCCAGCAGTTACGGTCGGATGAACACTGAAGCTTTCTTT
TRBV4-3	-	TRBJ2-1	-	CASANLGRGGVNEQFF	TGCGCCAGCGCTAACCTAGGGCGGGGAGGAGTCAATGAGCAGTTCTTC
TRBV6-1	-	TRBJ2-7	-	CASSSGAHPPNEQYF	TGTGCCAGCAGTTCCGGGGCGCACCCTCCTAACGAGCAGTACTTC
TRBV2	-	TRBJ2-3	-	CASSGGPDSSTDTQYF	TGTGCCAGCAGTGGGGGACCGGACAGCAGCACAGATACGCAGTATTTT
TRBV30	-	TRBJ2-1	-	CAWSRGNYNEQFF	TGTGCCTGGAGTCGAGGGAATTACAATGAGCAGTTCTTC
TRBV5-1	-	TRBJ1-4	-	CASSPGRGNEKLFF	TGCGCCAGCAGCCCCGGCAGGGGTAATGAAAAACTGTTTTTT
TRBV2	TRBD1	TRBJ1-2	-	CASSEAVTGYGGYTF	TGTGCCAGCAGTGAAGCTGTGACAGGGTATGGAGGCTACACCTTC
TRBV2	TRBD1	TRBJ2-1	-	CASQGQAPMGEQFF	TGTGCCAGCCAAGGACAGGCCCCTATGGGTGAGCAGTTCTTC
TRBV6-1	-	TRBJ1-3	-	CASSAGRVSGNTIYF	TGTGCCAGCAGCGCTGGCCGGGTCTCTGGAAACACCATATATTTT
TRBV6-8	-	TRBJ2-7	-	CATRDTASYEQYF	TGTGCCACCCGGGACACCGCTTCATACGAGCAGTACTTC
TRBV4-2	TRBD1	TRBJ2-5	once	CASRGQDQETQYF	TGTGCCAGCCGGGGACAGGATCAAGAGACCCAGTACTTC
TRBV14	-	TRBJ1-4	-	CASSQGRHYNEKLFF	TGTGCCAGCAGCCAAGGCCGTCATTATAATGAAAAACTGTTTTTT
TRBV7-9	TRBD2	TRBJ2-2	-	CASSPSGTSGYGELFF	TGTGCCAGCAGCCCCTCCGGGACTAGCGGTTACGGGGAGCTGTTTTTT
TRBV6-4	-	TRBJ1-1	-	CASRFGGDTEAFF	TGTGCCAGCAGATTCGGGGGGGACACTGAAGCTTTCTTT
TRBV9	-	TRBJ1-1	-	CASSVQGMGTEAFF	TGTGCCAGCAGCGTCCAGGGGATGGGGACTGAAGCTTTCTTT
TRBV28	-	TRBJ1-5	-	CASSRNFLFQPQHF	TGTGCCAGCAGTCGGAACTTTTTGTTCCAGCCCCAGCATTTT
TRBV2	-	TRBJ1-2	-	CASKGGDPTYGYTF	TGTGCCAGCAAGGGGGGGGATCCAACTTATGGCTACACCTTC
TRBV14	-	TRBJ1-1	-	CASSLRGNTEAFF	TGTGCCAGCAGCCTCCGAGGGAACACTGAAGCTTTCTTT
TRBV4-2	-	TRBJ1-2	-	CASSQASLQAGGYTF	TGTGCCAGCAGCCAAGCGTCCCTTCAGGCGGGCGGCTACACCTTC
TRBV5-1	-	TRBJ2-2	-	CASSPRGPSQNTGELFF	TGCGCCAGCAGCCCTCGGGGCCCATCCCAGAACACCGGGGAGCTGTTTTTT
TRBV27	-	TRBJ1-4	-	CASSLHQGTSNEKLFF	TGTGCCAGCAGTTTACACCAGGGGACCTCTAATGAAAAACTGTTTTTT
TRBV11-3	-	TRBJ1-2	few	CASSSQGNYGYTF	TGTGCCAGCAGCTCACAGGGAAACTATGGCTACACCTTC
TRBV25-1	-	TRBJ2-5	-	CASLDIDTQYF	TGTGCCAGCTTAGACATAGACACCCAGTACTTC
TRBV10-2	-	TRBJ2-7	-	CASIRDGGSSYEQYF	TGCGCCAGCATTCGGGACGGTGGAAGCTCCTACGAGCAGTACTTC
TRBV5-6	TRBD2	TRBJ2-3	once	CASSWDYSTDTQYF	TGTGCCAGCAGCTGGGACTACAGCACAGATACGCAGTATTTT
TRBV29-1	-	TRBJ1-2	-	CSVRAQQGGGGYTF	TGCAGCGTTAGGGCCCAACAGGGAGGAGGTGGCTACACCTTC
TRBV7-9	TRBD1	TRBJ1-4	-	CASSLGFMQGATNEKLFF	TGTGCCAGCAGCTTAGGATTTATGCAGGGGGCAACTAATGAAAAACTGTTTTTT
TRBV19	-	TRBJ1-2	few	CASSITDGTGYTF	TGTGCCAGTAGTATAACCGATGGGACTGGCTACACCTTC
TRBV5-1	-	TRBJ1-5	-	CASSLKGNQPQHF	TGCGCCAGCAGCTTGAAAGGAAACCAGCCCCAGCATTTT
TRBV19	-	TRBJ2-2	-	CASSTTYGGGELFF	TGTGCCAGTAGTACAACCTACGGCGGCGGGGAGCTGTTTTTT